The 26 T cell receptor beta chains below come from one sample, sequenced in a study of CD8 T cell repertoires and HIV-1 epitope variants. For these receptors, no antigen is known. Method: immunoSEQ multiplex PCR; TCRdb's copy keeps in-frame clones and lacks some. The repertoire holds about 7,000 clones, 65% seen once, with roughly 40% in the top ten. The sequenced material came from cultured CD8+ T cells derived from PBMCs. These receptors originate from a male donor with HIV.

V usage is TRBV28 and J usage is TRBJ2-5; D not resolved. Per the germline V gene, CDR1 is MDHEN and CDR2 is SYDVKM. The CDR3 loop spans 14 amino acids. V was clipped by 9 bases and J by 5 bases, with 19 bases between them. CDR3 sequence (DNA): TGTGCCAGTCGGGTCCGACCTCCCTTTGAGACCCAGTACTTC. This sequence encodes CASRVRPPFETQYF.

The genes are TRBV6-4 and TRBJ2-3; 15 bases match TRBD2. The CDR3 is 15 amino acids. In germline, CDR1 is MRHNA, CDR2 SNTAGT. J gave up 7 bases and V 2 bases, and 1 base lay outside the gene matches. CDR3 loop: CASSDGLAGGHTQYF. The CDR3 nucleotides read TGTGCCAGCAGTGACGGACTAGCGGGGGGGCATACGCAGTATTTT.

This clone was recorded a few times. This sequence joins TRBV6-5 and TRBJ1-1; 9 bases are shared with TRBD1. V lost 7 bases and J lost 6; bases outside the gene matches: 9. Germline V gene sequence: CDR1 MNHEY, CDR2 SVGAGI. This CDR3 is 14 amino acids long. In DNA form, the CDR3 reads TGTGCCAGCAACAGACAGGGGGGAATTCCTGAAGCTTTCTTT. It specifies CASNRQGGIPEAFF.

The V and J genes are TRBV5-8 and TRBJ2-2; D is unclear. The CDR3 loop spans 14 amino acids. Germline V gene lookup returns CDR1 SGHTS and CDR2 YDEGEE. V was pared by 1 base and J by 6 bases, with 10 bases between. Here the CDR3 reads CASSLSFSSGELFF. For the CDR3, the DNA is TGTGCCAGCAGCTTGTCTTTTTCATCCGGGGAGCTGTTTTTT.

This rearrangement joins TRBV19 to TRBJ1-1; D remains ambiguous. Germline values: CDR1 LNHDA, CDR2 SQIVND (reference sequence). The length of the CDR3 is 13 residues. Between the trimmed V and J ends, which lost 6 bases and 4 bases, there was a span of 12 bases. The CDR3 reads CASSPGWGTEAFF. In nucleotides, the CDR3 is TGTGCCAGTAGCCCGGGTTGGGGCACTGAAGCTTTCTTT.

Note on this clone: Germline is not matched at one junction end, which may reflect a read error. V is TRBV7-9 and J is TRBJ1-2; no reliable D call. CDR3 length: 16 residues. CDR1 and CDR2 from the germline V gene are SEHNR and FQNEAQ (reference sequence). CDR3: CASSQDPVELDYGYTF. Written as DNA, the CDR3 is TGCGCCAGCAGCCAAGATCCCGTCGAACTCGACTATGGCTACACCTTC.

This clone was counted a few times. The V gene is TRBV5-1, the J gene TRBJ2-1; TRBD1 matches 8 bases. This CDR3 region has 13 residues. The germline V gene encodes CDR1 SGHRS and CDR2 YFSETQ. J was trimmed by 10 bases and V by 4 bases; bases with no gene match: 7. The CDR3 protein is CASSRGTGNEQFF. The DNA for the CDR3 is TGCGCCAGCAGCCGTGGGACAGGTAACGAGCAGTTCTTC.

The chain uses TRBV27 and TRBJ2-7; TRBD1 agrees at 7 bases. This CDR3 contains 14 residues. Per the germline V gene, CDR1 is MNHEY and CDR2 is SMNVEV (reference sequence). Germline trimming cut 3 bases from V and 6 bases from J; bases unmatched to any gene: 8. For the CDR3, the DNA is TGTGCCAGCAGTTTGGACAGGCCCTCAGGCGAGCAGTACTTC. Protein product: CASSLDRPSGEQYF.

By share of the sample, this clone is large (0.1 to 1%). The junction shows a germline mismatch at one end, possibly a read error. The rearrangement joins TRBV5-6 to TRBJ1-2; 10 nucleotides match TRBD1. Germline assignment: CDR1 SGHDT and CDR2 YYEEEE. This CDR3 comprises 14 residues. Here the CDR3 DNA reads TGTGCCAGCAGCGATCCCGGGACAGGGGTCCTCGGTGCCTTC. This encodes CASSDPGTGVLGAF.

This chain connects TRBV11-2 to TRBJ2-5, with D tentatively TRBD1 (6 bases). The V gene lost 4 bases and the J gene lost 4 bases, with 10 bases spanning the gap. Germline V gene data show CDR1 as SGHAT and CDR2 as FQNNGV. This CDR3 has 13 amino acids. The CDR3 loop reads CASSSTGSETQYF. DNA of the CDR3: TGTGCCAGCAGCTCCACAGGGTCAGAGACCCAGTACTTC.

The chain recombines TRBV7-8 with TRBJ1-5, with D perhaps matching TRBD1 (5 bases). The CDR3 loop spans 15 amino acids. Germline CDR1 is SGHVS and CDR2 is FQNEAQ. The V gene lost 5 bases and the J gene lost 0 bases, with 11 bases spanning the gap. The CDR3 DNA follows: TGTGCCAGCAGCCGAGGGACCTTTAGCAATCAGCCCCAGCATTTT. This sequence encodes CASSRGTFSNQPQHF.

The V call is TRBV13, the J call TRBJ1-1, with D possibly TRBD1 on 6 matching bases. The CDR3 spans 14 residues. V lost 2 bases to trimming and J lost 8 bases, with 15 bases between them. Germline CDR1 PRHDT, CDR2 FYEKMQ (reference sequence). The CDR3 DNA reads as TGTGCCAGCAGCTTACACCGGGACACCAGAGAAGCTTTCTTT. Protein: CASSLHRDTREAFF. Together with reference TRBV13 and TRBJ1-1, the CDR3 gives the full variable domain: AAGVIQSPRHLIKEKRETATLKCYPIPRHDTVYWYQQGPGQDPQFLISFYEKMQSDKGSIPDRFSAQQFSDYHSELNMSSLELGDSALYFCASSLHRDTREAFFGQGTRLTVV.

The chain links TRBV4-3 to TRBJ2-2; D ambiguous. From germline, CDR1 is LGHNA and CDR2 YSLEER. Trimming cost V 0 bases and J 4 bases, with 9 bases left between them. The CDR3 runs to 15 residues. The CDR3 region has the DNA TGCGCCAGCAGCCAAGATGTGGGATCCACCGGGGAGCTGTTTTTT. Translated: CASSQDVGSTGELFF.

This clone was observed a few times. The chain has TRBV5-5 and TRBJ1-1; unclear D gene. V lost 0 bases to trimming and J lost 3 bases, with 6 bases between them. The CDR3 sequence is 13 residues long. Germline CDR1 reads SGHKS; CDR2 reads YYEKEE (reference sequence). As DNA, the CDR3 is TGTGCCAGCAGCTTGGGGGTATACACTGAAGCTTTCTTT. Residues: CASSLGVYTEAFF.

J is TRBJ2-5 and V is TRBV5-4; TRBD1 is a possible D gene (6 bases). Trimming took off 3 bases at V and 4 bases at J, with 7 bases between the two ends. CDR3 length equals 12 residues. Per germline, CDR1 SGHNT and CDR2 YYREEE (reference sequence). CDR3 coding DNA: TGTGCCAGCAGCTCGACAGGAGAGACCCAGTACTTC. Protein: CASSSTGETQYF.

This clone was counted a single time. The chain couples TRBV4-3 to TRBJ2-1; possibly TRBD1 or TRBD2 for D (5 bases each). This CDR3 has 12 amino acids. Deletions cut 1 base from V and 7 bases from J, with 5 bases between. Per germline, CDR1 LGHNA and CDR2 YSLEER. CDR3 region: CASSQGGNEQFF. The CDR3 region has the DNA TGCGCCAGCAGCCAAGGGGGGAATGAGCAGTTCTTC.

There are a few counts of this clone. The gene calls are TRBV7-9 and TRBJ1-5; D unresolved. The germline gives CDR1 SEHNR, CDR2 FQNEAQ (reference sequence). The CDR3 loop spans 13 amino acids. V was pared by 1 base and J by 5 bases, with 6 bases between. The CDR3 DNA reads as TGTGCCAGCAGCTTAGGTACAGATCAGCCCCAGCATTTT. It specifies CASSLGTDQPQHF.

This clone was detected only once. The chain joins TRBV14 to TRBJ2-1; TRBD2 aligns across 7 bases. Trimming took 1 base from V and 5 from J; bases not matched to a gene: 11. Germline V gene sequence: CDR1 SGHDN, CDR2 FVKESK. CDR3 size: 17 residues. CDR3 protein: CASSQVAGAGDNNEQFF. CDR3 sequence (DNA): TGTGCCAGCAGCCAAGTGGCAGGTGCGGGGGATAACAATGAGCAGTTCTTC.

This clone is deemed medium-sized. The rearrangement links TRBV6-5 to TRBJ2-1; the match to TRBD2 covers 12 bases. After removal of 0 bases from V and 7 bases from J, the junction contained 4 bases not matched to a gene. The CDR3 spans 16 residues. CDR1 is MNHEY, CDR2 SVGAGI, per germline. DNA of the CDR3: TGTGCCAGCAGTTACTCGACGACTAGCGGGGGTAATGAGCAGTTCTTC. Translation: CASSYSTTSGGNEQFF.

This clone turned up a few times. The rearrangement links TRBV5-6 to TRBJ1-2; 7 bases map to TRBD1. Germline values: CDR1 SGHDT, CDR2 YYEEEE. The V gene end was trimmed by 0 bases and the J gene end by 4 bases; junction bases not matched to a gene: 3. The CDR3 contains 14 residues. The DNA of the CDR3 is TGTGCCAGCAGCTTGGGTGGGACAGTCTATGGCTACACCTTC. It yields the protein CASSLGGTVYGYTF.

The chain uses TRBV27 and TRBJ1-6, with D uncertain. CDR1 and CDR2 from the germline V gene are MNHEY and SMNVEV (reference sequence). Deletions cut 0 bases from V and 4 bases from J, with 1 base between. This CDR3 comprises 13 residues. CDR3: CASSLSYNSPLHF. CDR3 coding DNA: TGTGCCAGCAGTTTATCTTATAATTCACCCCTCCACTTT.

The chain links TRBV7-6 to TRBJ2-7; D is unclear. This CDR3 has 14 residues. From germline, CDR1 is SGHVS and CDR2 FNYEAQ. Trimming left V 2 bases short and J 1 base short, with 9 bases between. The CDR3 reads CASSLLDGSYEQYF. The CDR3 DNA follows: TGTGCCAGCAGCTTACTGGACGGATCCTACGAGCAGTACTTC.

V usage is TRBV7-6 and J usage is TRBJ2-2; 11 nucleotides match TRBD1. The length of the CDR3 is 16 residues. Trimming cost V 5 bases and J 6 bases; bases outside gene matches: 8. Germline V gene sequence: CDR1 SGHVS, CDR2 FNYEAQ. The CDR3 is CASSPGQGAGSGELFF. The CDR3 DNA sequence: TGTGCCAGCAGCCCCGGACAGGGGGCCGGTTCCGGGGAGCTGTTTTTT.

This chain uses TRBV5-1 with TRBJ1-1, with 7 bases that match TRBD1. Germline V CDR1 and CDR2: SGHRS, YFSETQ. The CDR3 covers 15 residues. The V segment lost 4 bases and the J segment 2 bases; nucleotides outside the gene matches: 8. The CDR3 DNA sequence: TGCGCCAGCAGCGCTTTCCGGGACAGTAACACTGAAGCTTTCTTT. Translating gives CASSAFRDSNTEAFF.

V usage is TRBV28 and J usage is TRBJ2-5, with D maybe TRBD1 (6 bases). CDR1 and CDR2 from the germline V gene are MDHEN and SYDVKM. The CDR3 runs to 14 residues. Deletions cut 6 bases from V and 2 bases from J, with 13 bases between. DNA for the CDR3: TGTGCCAGCAGCCCAGGACAGCTTCAAGAGACCCAGTACTTC. Translation gives CASSPGQLQETQYF.

This sequence joins TRBV5-1 and TRBJ1-2; D uncertain. The CDR3 covers 11 residues. With 2 bases removed from V and 8 bases from J, the gap between germline ends came to 7 bases. CDR1 is SGHRS, CDR2 YFSETQ, per germline. CDR3 protein: CASSFSGGYTF. DNA for the CDR3: TGCGCCAGCAGCTTCTCGGGGGGCTACACCTTC.